This record concerns one TCR beta chain sequence. The antigen remains unidentified. TCRdb's copy holds only in-frame clones and misses some; the assay was immunoSEQ multiplex PCR. The sample has about a million clones; less than 85% are singletons. This sample was included in a study of shared clonotypes between healthy human individuals. Study outcomes and limitations: Since donors were few, the genetic and exposure-history diversity represented was limited. Between a few donors, naive CD4 clonotypes were shared at a level of around 4.8%.

The healthy adult donors were HIV-negative and reported no recent acute infections or vaccinations. CD4+ cells underwent separation, giving CD45RA+ naive and CD45RA-negative memory subsets. CDR1 is LGHNA, CDR2 YSLEER, per germline. Deletions cut 0 bases from V and 1 base from J, with 9 bases between. This CDR3 is built from 15 residues. Material: memory CD4+ T cells sorted from blood. Noted subset: CD45RA-negative fraction. The rearrangement links TRBV4-3 to TRBJ1-1; D not certain. The TCR was taken from a man between 18 and 29 years old in good health. The CDR3 nucleotides read TGCGCCAGCAGCCAAGATCCAGCGAAGAACACTGAAGCTTTCTTT. This translates into CASSQDPAKNTEAFF.